A single sample is the source of the 26 T cell receptor beta chains below, sequenced in a study of T cells in Graves' hyperthyroidism and ophthalmopathy. It was RNA transcripts that yielded the amplified TCR beta CDR3 regions. TCR CDR3 underwent first-round RT-PCR with the HTBI primer set. Via MiXCR, TCRdb re-called the multiplex PCR reads, giving one row per CDR3 protein. This sample has under 500,000 distinct CDR3 sequences, with over 12% found just once. Sequenced: blood. The receptors derive from a man aged 45-60 years with Graves' ophthalmopathy.

This chain joins TRBV7-9 and TRBJ2-1; 10 bases match TRBD2. The V gene's germline CDR1 is SEHNR and CDR2 FQNEAQ (reference sequence). CDR3 length: 18 residues. Trimming cost V 3 bases and J 1 base; bases outside gene matches: 9. CDR3 sequence reads: CASSLASGRRFSYNEQFF. The CDR3 region has the DNA TGTGCCAGCAGCTTGGCTAGCGGGAGAAGGTTTTCCTACAATGAGCAGTTCTTC.

This clonotype was counted ten times or more. This chain joins TRBV20-1 and TRBJ2-3, with TRBD2 as a possible D gene (5 bases). The germline CDR1 and CDR2 sequences are DFQATT and SNEGSKA (reference sequence). CDR3 length: 15 amino acids. The V gene lost 3 bases and the J gene lost 1 base, with 14 bases spanning the gap. CDR3: CSASPRVRGTDTQYF. The CDR3 DNA follows: TGCAGTGCTAGCCCTCGGGTGAGGGGCACAGATACGCAGTATTTT.

This clonotype was found many times. The genes are TRBV2 and TRBJ2-7, with TRBD2 identical over 7 bases. V lost 7 bases to trimming and J lost 1 base; unmatched junction nucleotides: 7. Germline CDR1 and CDR2: SNHLY and FYNNEI. The CDR3 is 14 amino acids. The CDR3 sequence: CASNQRETSYEQYF. CDR3 nucleotide sequence: TGTGCCAGCAACCAGCGGGAAACGTCCTACGAGCAGTACTTC.

The sample holds many counts of this clonotype. This rearrangement joins TRBV20-1 to TRBJ2-1; the match to TRBD2 covers 9 bases. Looked up from germline, CDR1 is DFQATT and CDR2 is SNEGSKA (reference sequence). CDR3 length: 13 amino acids. With V trimmed by 7 bases and J by 3 bases, 4 bases remained unmatched. The CDR3: CSVSGGNYNEQFF. In DNA form, the CDR3 reads TGCAGTGTTAGCGGGGGTAACTACAATGAGCAGTTCTTC.

This chain joins TRBV5-4 and TRBJ2-7; D assignment may be TRBD1 or TRBD2 (5 bases each). Trimming took off 1 base at V and 3 bases at J, with 26 bases between the two ends. Germline lookup yields CDR1 SGHNT and CDR2 YYREEE (reference sequence). This CDR3 has 19 amino acids. The CDR3 spells CASSLRDEQPSLNYYEQYF. The CDR3 region has the DNA TGTGCCAGCAGCTTGCGGGACGAGCAACCCTCCTTAAACTACTACGAGCAGTACTTC.

In regard to this clonotype: Being one base from a much bigger clone, this may be a read error. The rearrangement joins TRBV14 to TRBJ2-7; tentative D call: TRBD2 (5 bases). CDR1 and CDR2 (germline): SGHDN, FVKESK. The CDR3 consists of 13 residues. The CDR3 DNA is TGTGTCAGCAGCCAACATCGCACGGGGGAGCAGTACTTC. This sequence encodes CVSSQHRTGEQYF.

This clonotype occurred many times. The chain is built from TRBV11-2 and TRBJ2-3; D call uncertain. Trimming took off 4 bases at V and 3 bases at J, with 5 bases between the two ends. This CDR3 contains 12 residues. Germline CDR1 is SGHAT and CDR2 is FQNNGV. In DNA form, the CDR3 reads TGTGCCAGCAGCTATCAAACAGATACGCAGTATTTT. Amino acids: CASSYQTDTQYF.

There are many counts of this clonotype. The chain uses TRBV5-5 and TRBJ2-1, with 9 bases lining up with TRBD1. Germline-derived CDR1 and CDR2 are SGHKS and YYEKEE (reference sequence). CDR3 size: 15 residues. V lost 0 bases and J lost 5; bases outside the gene matches: 3. The CDR3 DNA follows: TGTGCCAGCAGCTTGGCCGGGACAGGGAACAATGAGCAGTTCTTC. Translated: CASSLAGTGNNEQFF.

Ten or more counts support this clonotype. This chain uses TRBV5-1 with TRBJ2-7, with TRBD1 matching 11 bases. The CDR3 runs to 15 residues. Germline-derived CDR1 and CDR2 are SGHRS and YFSETQ. With V trimmed by 6 bases and J by 3 bases, 8 bases remained unmatched. CDR3: CASTLTGTGGYEQYF. The DNA of the CDR3 is TGCGCCAGCACACTCACCGGGACAGGGGGCTACGAGCAGTACTTC.

This clonotype was seen many times. The chain employs TRBV5-5 and TRBJ1-1, with 8 positions matching TRBD1. The CDR3 runs to 15 residues. After removal of 4 bases from V and 6 bases from J, the junction contained 11 bases not matched to a gene. CDR1 and CDR2 from the germline V gene are SGHKS and YYEKEE (reference sequence). CDR3 sequence (DNA): TGTGCCAGCAGCGCGCAGGGGGCAAGAGGCGCTGAAGCTTTCTTT. Protein sequence: CASSAQGARGAEAFF.

The table lists this clonotype with many counts. The V and J genes are TRBV15 and TRBJ2-3, with D possibly being TRBD1 (6 bases). Germline values: CDR1 LNHNV, CDR2 YYDKDF (reference sequence). The V end lost 4 bases, the J end lost 2 bases, and 10 bases lay between the germline ends. This CDR3 region has 14 residues. The CDR3 DNA reads TGTGCCACCAGCAAAGACAGGATCACAGATACGCAGTATTTT. Residues: CATSKDRITDTQYF.

The sample holds many counts of this clonotype. CDR3 region: CASSDQNRGLAEAFF. For the CDR3, the DNA is TGTGCCAGCAGTGATCAGAACAGGGGGCTCGCTGAAGCTTTCTTT. This chain connects TRBV6-1 to TRBJ1-1, with TRBD1 matching 9 bases. V lost 3 bases, J lost 6 bases, and 8 bases stayed unmatched. The CDR3 spans 15 residues. Germline CDR1 MNHNS, CDR2 SASEGT.

The sample holds a few counts of this clonotype. The V call is TRBV25-1, the J call TRBJ1-2; D uncertain. Deletions cut 0 bases from V and 3 bases from J, with 8 bases between. CDR1 is MGHDK, CDR2 SYGVNS, per germline. This CDR3 contains 14 residues. The CDR3 DNA reads TGTGCCAGCAGTGAATACACGGACTACTATGGCTACACCTTC. This gives the protein CASSEYTDYYGYTF.

This clonotype was recorded a few times. The chain links TRBV19 to TRBJ1-3, with D possibly being TRBD1 (5 bases). The CDR3 runs to 17 residues. Trimming took off 4 bases at V and 1 base at J, with 17 bases between the two ends. Germline V gene lookup returns CDR1 LNHDA and CDR2 SQIVND (reference sequence). The chain's CDR3 is CASSTPPGRGSGNTIYF. The CDR3 nucleotides are TGTGCCAGTAGTACCCCACCGGGGCGAGGTTCTGGAAACACCATATATTTT.

Of note for this clonotype: Possible read error: a much larger clone is one base away. The chain has TRBV5-1 and TRBJ2-7; weak D call: TRBD1 (6 bases). Germline V gives CDR1 SGHRS, CDR2 YFSETQ. The CDR3 extends over 14 amino acids. V shed 1 base and J shed 7 bases, with 15 bases lying between them. DNA for the CDR3: TGCGCCAGCAGCTTGACAGGGAAAACGGGTGAGCAGTACTTC. Translating gives CASSLTGKTGEQYF.

In this sample, this clonotype turned up many times. This sequence joins TRBV15 and TRBJ2-3; D is unclear. In germline, CDR1 is LNHNV, CDR2 YYDKDF (reference sequence). This CDR3 is built from 15 residues. V lost 1 base, J lost 1 base, and 9 bases lay in between. The CDR3 region has the DNA TGTGCCACCAGCAGAGCGTCAGTGGGCACAGATACGCAGTATTTT. Protein product: CATSRASVGTDTQYF.

The sample holds many counts of this clonotype. The V and J genes are TRBV3-1 and TRBJ2-6; weak D call: TRBD1 (6 bases). V dropped 4 bases and J dropped 1 base, with 11 bases sitting between them. The CDR3 is made up of 16 amino acids. Germline CDR1 reads LGHDT; CDR2 reads YNNKEL (reference sequence). CDR3 region: CASSRDIPSGANVLTF. The DNA for the CDR3 is TGTGCCAGCAGCCGGGACATTCCGTCTGGGGCCAACGTCCTGACTTTC.

Ten or more counts support this clonotype. One end of the junction varies from germline; a read error may be responsible. The rearrangement joins TRBV29-1 to TRBJ2-1; 10 positions agree with TRBD1. This CDR3 has 13 amino acids. The germline V gene has CDR1 SQVTM and CDR2 ANQGSEA. In DNA form, the CDR3 reads TGCAGCGCTGAATTGGGACAGGGGTTCGGGCAGTTCTTC. Protein: CSAELGQGFGQFF.

This chain links TRBV28 with TRBJ2-1; 9 bases match TRBD1. With V trimmed by 5 bases and J by 4 bases, 3 bases remained unmatched. Germline CDR1 and CDR2: MDHEN and SYDVKM. The CDR3 is 14 residues long. The CDR3 is CASSMGTGYNEQFF. DNA for the CDR3: TGTGCCAGCAGTATGGGGACAGGGTACAATGAGCAGTTCTTC.

The sample holds many counts of this clonotype. The chain joins TRBV30 to TRBJ1-5, with 10 bases identical to TRBD1. CDR1 is GTSNPN, CDR2 SVGIG, per germline (reference sequence). CDR3 length equals 16 residues. The V gene end was trimmed by 2 bases and the J gene end by 5 bases; junction bases not matched to a gene: 9. The CDR3 bases are TGTGCCTGGAGTCCTAGGACAGGGGGTTGGTATCAGCCCCAGCATTTT. Its protein product is CAWSPRTGGWYQPQHF.

The sample holds many counts of this clonotype. The J gene is TRBJ2-1, the V gene TRBV12-3 or TRBV12-4, with 11 nucleotides matching TRBD2. Trimming at V came to 3 bases and at J to 4 bases, leaving 8 bases not matched to a gene. The CDR3 sequence is 17 residues long. The CDR3 reads CASSLTVLAGGYNEQFF. CDR3 nucleotide sequence: TGTGCCAGCAGTTTGACTGTTCTAGCGGGAGGATACAATGAGCAGTTCTTC.

This clonotype was seen many times. The rearrangement joins TRBV20-1 to TRBJ2-3; D gene ambiguous. This CDR3 is 16 amino acids long. Germline CDR1 reads DFQATT; CDR2 reads SNEGSKA (reference sequence). Deletions cut 4 bases from V and 2 bases from J, with 19 bases between. CDR3 in DNA: TGCAGTGCTAAGTGGAGTAGCATCCCCCCCACAGATACGCAGTATTTT. Amino acids: CSAKWSSIPPTDTQYF.

This clonotype was counted many times. The CDR3: CASSRTGGAGLYEQYF. In DNA form, the CDR3 reads TGTGCCAGCTCACGGACAGGGGGCGCGGGGCTCTACGAGCAGTACTTC. This chain uses TRBV18 with TRBJ2-7; 11 bases agree with TRBD1. The CDR3 has 16 amino acids. With V trimmed by 4 bases and J by 3 bases, 8 bases remained unmatched. Germline CDR1 KGHSH, CDR2 LQKENI.

This clonotype has ten or more counts. The chain couples TRBV3-1 to TRBJ1-1, with D tentatively TRBD1 (5 bases). V lost 1 base to trimming and J lost 4 bases, with 10 bases between them. Germline assignment: CDR1 LGHDT and CDR2 YNNKEL (reference sequence). The CDR3 consists of 14 residues. The CDR3 loop is CASSQARQSTEAFF. The CDR3 DNA sequence: TGTGCCAGCAGCCAAGCGAGACAGAGCACTGAAGCTTTCTTT.

This clonotype was seen more than once but under ten times. The V and J genes are TRBV6-4 and TRBJ2-1; 8 bases are shared with TRBD2. The germline V gene has CDR1 MRHNA and CDR2 SNTAGT. The V gene end was trimmed by 6 bases and the J gene end by 2 bases; junction bases not matched to a gene: 3. This CDR3 region has 14 residues. In DNA, the CDR3 is TGTGCCAGCAGCGGGGGGGGGGCCTACAATGAGCAGTTCTTC. This encodes CASSGGGAYNEQFF.

This clonotype was picked up many times. This sequence joins TRBV20-1 and TRBJ2-7; D may correspond to TRBD1 or TRBD2 (5 bases each). The germline V gene encodes CDR1 DFQATT and CDR2 SNEGSKA (reference sequence). The V end lost 0 bases, the J end lost 2 bases, and 14 bases lay between the germline ends. The CDR3 contains 15 residues. As DNA, the CDR3 is TGCAGTGCTAGAGACAGACGGGACGCAACCTACGAGCAGTACTTC. It encodes CSARDRRDATYEQYF.